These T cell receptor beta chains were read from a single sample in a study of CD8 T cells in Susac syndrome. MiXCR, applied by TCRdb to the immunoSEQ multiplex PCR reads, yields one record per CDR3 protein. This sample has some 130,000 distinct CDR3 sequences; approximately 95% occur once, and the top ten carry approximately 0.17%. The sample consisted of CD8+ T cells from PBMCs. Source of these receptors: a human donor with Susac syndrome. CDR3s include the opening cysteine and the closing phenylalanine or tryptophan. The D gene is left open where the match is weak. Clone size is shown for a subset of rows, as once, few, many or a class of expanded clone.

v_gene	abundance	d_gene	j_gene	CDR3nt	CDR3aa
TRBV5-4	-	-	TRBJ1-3	TGTGCCAGCAGCTTTGACGGTAGTGGAAACACCATATATTTT	CASSFDGSGNTIYF
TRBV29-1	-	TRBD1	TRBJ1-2	TGCAGCGTTGAAGAGACGACAGGGCCATATGGCTACACCTTC	CSVEETTGPYGYTF
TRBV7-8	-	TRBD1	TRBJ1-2	TGTGCCAGCAGCTCACAGGGGAGCTACACCTTC	CASSSQGSYTF
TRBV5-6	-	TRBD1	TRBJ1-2	TGTGCCAGCAGCTCATACCAGGGACAGGGCTCCTATGGCTACACCTTC	CASSSYQGQGSYGYTF
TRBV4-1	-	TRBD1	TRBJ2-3	TGCGCCAGCAAACGGAGCAGGGGGAGCACAGATACGCAGTATTTT	CASKRSRGSTDTQYF
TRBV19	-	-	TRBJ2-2	TGTGCCAGTAGGGGGGTCACCGGGGAGCTGTTTTTT	CASRGVTGELFF
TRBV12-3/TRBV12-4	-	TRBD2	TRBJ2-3	TGTGCCAGCCTCTGGACTAGCAGGTTCACAGATACGCAGTATTTT	CASLWTSRFTDTQYF
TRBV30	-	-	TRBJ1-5	TGTGCCTGGAGTAACCGCAATCAGCCCCAGCATTTT	CAWSNRNQPQHF
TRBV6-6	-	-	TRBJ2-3	TGTGCCAGCAGGGAAAGTGGGGATACGCAGTATTTT	CASRESGDTQYF
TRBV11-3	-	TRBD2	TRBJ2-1	TGTGCCAGCAGCTTTAGCGGGAGGTCCTACAATGAGCAGTTCTTC	CASSFSGRSYNEQFF
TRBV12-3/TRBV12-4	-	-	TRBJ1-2	TGTGCCAGCAGTCGACGTCTGGATGGCTACACCTTC	CASSRRLDGYTF
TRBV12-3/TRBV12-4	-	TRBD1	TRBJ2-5	TGTGCCAGCAGCCCGACAGGGTATCAAGAGACCCAGTACTTC	CASSPTGYQETQYF
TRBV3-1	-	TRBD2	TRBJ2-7	TGTGCCAGCAGCCAAATCGCGGGAGGAACCTACGAGCAGTACTTC	CASSQIAGGTYEQYF
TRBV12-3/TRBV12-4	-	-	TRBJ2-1	TGTGCCAGCAGCGGTTATAGCTCCTACAATGAGCAGTTCTTC	CASSGYSSYNEQFF
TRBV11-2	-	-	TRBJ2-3	TGTGCCAGCACGCAACGCAGTCAGAGCACAGATACGCAGTATTTT	CASTQRSQSTDTQYF
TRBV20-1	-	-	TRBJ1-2	TGCAGTGCTCCAGACCTGGGCGGTGGCTACACCTTC	CSAPDLGGGYTF
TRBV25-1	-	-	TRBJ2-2	TGTGCCAGCAGTGAAGCAAGGGTAGGCTACGCCGGGGAGCTGTTTTTT	CASSEARVGYAGELFF
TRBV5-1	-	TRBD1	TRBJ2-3	TGCGCCAGCAGCTTGACTGACAGGGTAATAGATACGCAGTATTTT	CASSLTDRVIDTQYF
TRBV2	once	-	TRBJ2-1	TGTGCCAGCAGTGAAGCGTGGGGACTCTACAATGAGCAGTTCTTC	CASSEAWGLYNEQFF
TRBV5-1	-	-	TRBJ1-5	TGCGCCAGCAGGGGCGATCCGACGGGGGATAGCAATCAGCCCCAGCATTTT	CASRGDPTGDSNQPQHF
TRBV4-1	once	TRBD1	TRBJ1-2	TGCGCCAGCAGCCGGACCACAGGGGTGCCTGGCTACACCTTC	CASSRTTGVPGYTF
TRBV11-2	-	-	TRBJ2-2	TGTGCCAGCAGCTTTCCCTCCCCCGGGGAGCTGTTTTTT	CASSFPSPGELFF
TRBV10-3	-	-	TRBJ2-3	TGTGCCACCCGGGAACCCACAGATACGCAGTATTTT	CATREPTDTQYF
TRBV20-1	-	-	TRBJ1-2	TGCAGTGCTAGGTCAGACCGAGATCACTATGGCTACACCTTC	CSARSDRDHYGYTF
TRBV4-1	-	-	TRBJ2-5	TGCGCCAGCAGCCAAGCTTTGTTGGAGACCCAGTACTTC	CASSQALLETQYF
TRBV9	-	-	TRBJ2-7	TGTGCCAGCAGCCCTTCAACAGGGTTCAACGAGCAGTACTTC	CASSPSTGFNEQYF
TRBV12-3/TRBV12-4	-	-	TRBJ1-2	TGTGCCAGCAGTCAGCCTTCGGGGTATGGCTACACCTTC	CASSQPSGYGYTF
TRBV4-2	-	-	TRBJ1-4	TGTGCCAGCAGCCAAGACTACGTCAAGCCGAATGAAAAACTGTTTTTT	CASSQDYVKPNEKLFF
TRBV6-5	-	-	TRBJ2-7	TGTGCCAGCCTGGGGGACCCAGAGGGCGAGCAGTACTTC	CASLGDPEGEQYF
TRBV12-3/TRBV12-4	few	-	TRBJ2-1	TGTGCCAGCACCTCATACAATGAGCAGTTCTTC	CASTSYNEQFF
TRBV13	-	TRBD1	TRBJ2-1	TGTGCCAGCAGCTTAGGCCTAGGGGGCAACTACAATGAGCAGTTCTTC	CASSLGLGGNYNEQFF
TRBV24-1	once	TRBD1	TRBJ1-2	TGTGCCACCAGTGATGCCGGGACAGAAGCATATGGCTACACCTTC	CATSDAGTEAYGYTF
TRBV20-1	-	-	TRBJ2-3	TGCAGTGCCCCCTTGGGAGCTACGCAGTATTTT	CSAPLGATQYF
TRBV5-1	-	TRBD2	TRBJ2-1	TGCGCCAGCAGCTTGAGCCTAGCGGCCATGCTAGGCGATGAGCAGTTCTTC	CASSLSLAAMLGDEQFF
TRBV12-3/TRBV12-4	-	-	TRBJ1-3	TGTGCCAGCAGAAAATACCAGGGGTCTGGAAACACCATATATTTT	CASRKYQGSGNTIYF
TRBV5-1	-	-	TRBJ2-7	TGCGCCAGCAGCTCGGGGGACTGGGCCTACGAGCAGTACTTC	CASSSGDWAYEQYF
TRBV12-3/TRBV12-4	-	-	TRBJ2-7	TGTGCCAGCAGTTTAAACGAGGTGATTCCTAACTACGAGCAGTACTTC	CASSLNEVIPNYEQYF
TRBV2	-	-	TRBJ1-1	TGTGCCAGCAGACAGGGTGCCCTGAACACTGAAGCTTTCTTT	CASRQGALNTEAFF
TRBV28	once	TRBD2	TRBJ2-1	TGTGCCAGCAGTTTCGAACGGGCTAGCGGGAGGGGAAACAATGAGCAGTTCTTC	CASSFERASGRGNNEQFF
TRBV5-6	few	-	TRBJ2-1	TGTGCCAGCAGCTTGGGACAGAGTAATGAGCAGTTCTTC	CASSLGQSNEQFF
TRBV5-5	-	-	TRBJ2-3	TGTGCCAGCAGCTTGGTGGCAGCTAGCACAGATACGCAGTATTTT	CASSLVAASTDTQYF
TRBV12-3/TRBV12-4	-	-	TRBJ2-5	TGTGCCAGCAGTCACTCAGAGACCCAGTACTTC	CASSHSETQYF
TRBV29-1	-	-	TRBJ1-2	TGCAGCGGGAACACAGGAACCTATGGCTACACCTTC	CSGNTGTYGYTF
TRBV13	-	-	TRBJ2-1	TGTGCCAGCAGCGAGTATCTAGCGACCTCTTACAATGAGCAGTTCTTC	CASSEYLATSYNEQFF
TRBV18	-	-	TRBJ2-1	TGTGCCAGCTCACCAAAAGTGCAGAGCTCCTACAATGAGCAGTTCTTC	CASSPKVQSSYNEQFF
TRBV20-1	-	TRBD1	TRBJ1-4	TGCAGTGCTAGAGATCCAGGGGGCCTGGATGAAAAACTGTTTTTT	CSARDPGGLDEKLFF
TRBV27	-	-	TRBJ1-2	TGTGCCACCAAGAGTGGAGACTATGGCTACACCTTC	CATKSGDYGYTF
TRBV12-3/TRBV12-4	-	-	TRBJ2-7	TGTGCCAGCAGTTTCGGTCTCCGCGGGGAGCAGTACTTC	CASSFGLRGEQYF
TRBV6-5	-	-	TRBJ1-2	TGTGCCAGCAGTTACTCGAAGTTATCCGGCTACACCTTC	CASSYSKLSGYTF
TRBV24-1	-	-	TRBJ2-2	TGTGCCACCAGTGATCAGGCCAGGGAAGCCGGGGAGCTGTTTTTT	CATSDQAREAGELFF
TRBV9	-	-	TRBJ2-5	TGTGCCAGCAGCGTACTATCGGGGGAAGAGACCCAGTACTTC	CASSVLSGEETQYF
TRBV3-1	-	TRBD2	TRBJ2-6	TGTGCCAGCAGCGGGGACTATGATGGGGCCAACGTCCTGACTTTC	CASSGDYDGANVLTF